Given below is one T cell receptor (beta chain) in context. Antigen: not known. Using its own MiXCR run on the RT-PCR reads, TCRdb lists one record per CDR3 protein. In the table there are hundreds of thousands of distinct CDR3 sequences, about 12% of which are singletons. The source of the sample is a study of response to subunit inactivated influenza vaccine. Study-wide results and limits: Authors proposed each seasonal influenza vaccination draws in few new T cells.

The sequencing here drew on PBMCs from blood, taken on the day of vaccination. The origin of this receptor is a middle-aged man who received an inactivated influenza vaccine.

The CDR3 nucleotides read TGTGCCAGTACGATACCTACAGGGGGGCGAGGAACCGGGGAGCTGTTTTTT. The encoded protein is CASTIPTGGRGTGELFF. The rearrangement joins TRBV28 to TRBJ2-2; 8 bases agree with TRBD1. V dropped 9 bases and J dropped 5; count of bases not matched to a gene: 17. Germline loops: CDR1 MDHEN, CDR2 SYDVKM. The CDR3 extends over 17 amino acids.